Listed here are 13 T cell receptor beta chains from one sample, sequenced in a study of blood T cell repertoires in COVID-19. The repertoire was sequenced with immunoSEQ multiplex PCR; TCRdb's copy has only in-frame clones and lacks some. The sample lists fewer than 120,000 clones; over 60% were seen once. Sequencing input: peripheral blood. The receptors originated from a woman of 80 years or more with acute or convalescent COVID-19.

The V and J genes are TRBV7-6 and TRBJ2-6; a possible D gene is TRBD1 (5 bases). This CDR3 region has 15 residues. V was clipped by 5 bases and J by 1 base, with 9 bases between them. The germline gives CDR1 SGHVS, CDR2 FNYEAQ. CDR3 sequence (DNA): TGTGCCAGCAGCGCCGACAGATCTGGGGCCAACGTCCTGACTTTC. Its protein product is CASSADRSGANVLTF. Together with reference TRBV7-6 and TRBJ2-6, the CDR3 gives the full variable domain: GAGVSQSPRYKVTKRGQDVALRCDPISGHVSLYWYRQALGQGPEFLTYFNYEAQQDKSGLPNDRFSAERPEGSISTLTIQRTEQRDSAMYRCASSADRSGANVLTFGAGSRLTVL.

The chain links TRBV7-2 to TRBJ2-5, with 9 bases lining up with TRBD2. In germline, CDR1 is SGHTA, CDR2 FQGNSA. This CDR3 region has 15 residues. V lost 5 bases to trimming and J lost 4 bases; unmatched junction nucleotides: 8. CDR3 residues: CASSIGAGGRETQYF. The CDR3 DNA follows: TGTGCCAGCAGCATCGGGGCGGGAGGGCGAGAGACCCAGTACTTC.

The V call is TRBV30, the J call TRBJ1-1, with TRBD1 as a possible D gene (6 bases). CDR1 and CDR2 from the germline V gene are GTSNPN and SVGIG (reference sequence). CDR3 size: 14 residues. The ends were cut back, 1 base at V and 6 bases at J, with 15 bases in the middle. The CDR3 coding sequence is TGTGCCTGGAGTGGACAGGCCCGGTATGCTGAAGCTTTCTTT. This sequence encodes CAWSGQARYAEAFF.

The CDR3 loop reads CASSQDRSMKTSGTEAFF. The CDR3 DNA is TGCGCCAGCAGCCAAGATCGGAGTATGAAGACCTCAGGGACTGAAGCTTTCTTT. V usage is TRBV4-1 and J usage is TRBJ1-1, with D possibly TRBD1 on 5 matching bases. The V end was cut by 0 bases, the J end by 5 bases, with 22 bases between. Germline values: CDR1 MGHRA, CDR2 YSYEKL. The CDR3 spans 18 residues.

This sequence joins TRBV18 and TRBJ2-7; weak D call: TRBD1 (6 bases). Germline V gene sequence: CDR1 KGHSH, CDR2 LQKENI. The V end was cut by 5 bases, the J end by 1 base, with 12 bases between. This CDR3 comprises 14 residues. The CDR3 sequence: CASSAGVGSYEQYF. For the CDR3, the DNA is TGTGCCAGCTCAGCAGGGGTCGGATCCTACGAGCAGTACTTC.

This clone was observed once. The gene calls are TRBV7-7 and TRBJ2-2; D call uncertain. Germline lookup yields CDR1 SSHAT and CDR2 FNYEAQ (reference sequence). There are 15 residues in the CDR3. Trimming removed 1 base at V and 0 bases at J, with 6 bases between. CDR3 in amino acids: CASSLERPNTGELFF. DNA of the CDR3: TGTGCCAGCAGCTTAGAGAGGCCGAACACCGGGGAGCTGTTTTTT.

This sequence joins TRBV11-3 and TRBJ2-1, with TRBD2 identical over 7 bases. With 0 bases clipped from V and 4 bases from J, the junction kept 6 bases outside the gene matches. This CDR3 comprises 16 residues. Germline lookup yields CDR1 SGHNT and CDR2 YENEEA. The CDR3 spells CASSLEASGLYNEQFF. The CDR3 DNA reads as TGTGCCAGCAGCTTAGAGGCTAGCGGACTATACAATGAGCAGTTCTTC.

The chain combines TRBV11-2 with TRBJ2-4, with D possibly matching TRBD2 (7 bases). Germline CDR1 SGHAT, CDR2 FQNNGV. There are 15 residues in the CDR3. Trimming shortened V by 5 bases and J by 9 bases, and 20 bases separated the two germline ends. The DNA of the CDR3 is TGTGCCAGCAGCAATGGAGGAAGGGGGGGCATCATTCAGTACTTC. This sequence encodes CASSNGGRGGIIQYF.

CDR3 in DNA: TGTGCCAGCAGCTTGGTGCTGGGGGGGGTAAATGAGCAGTTCTTC. This codes for CASSLVLGGVNEQFF. The rearrangement uses TRBV5-5 and TRBJ2-1; 7 bases align to TRBD2. V dropped 0 bases and J dropped 7; count of bases not matched to a gene: 7. Germline lookup yields CDR1 SGHKS and CDR2 YYEKEE (reference sequence). The CDR3 is made up of 15 amino acids.

The rearrangement joins TRBV5-1 to TRBJ2-1; 8 bases match TRBD1. This CDR3 is 16 amino acids long. V dropped 4 bases and J dropped 7; count of bases not matched to a gene: 13. Germline CDR1 SGHRS, CDR2 YFSETQ. In nucleotides, the CDR3 is TGCGCCAGCAGCCCGGGACAGGCCATCTCTAAGAATGAGCAGTTCTTC. It translates to CASSPGQAISKNEQFF.

The chain recombines TRBV11-2 with TRBJ2-5, with unresolved D. Germline CDR1 is SGHAT and CDR2 is FQNNGV. V was shortened by 1 base and J by 3 bases, with 6 bases between the two germline ends. The CDR3 runs to 13 residues. The CDR3 sequence: CASSLVLEETQYF. CDR3 bases: TGTGCCAGCAGCTTAGTTTTAGAAGAGACCCAGTACTTC.

The V and J genes are TRBV19 and TRBJ2-2, with TRBD2 matching 13 bases. Looked up from germline, CDR1 is LNHDA and CDR2 is SQIVND (reference sequence). This CDR3 has 20 residues. The ends lost 3 bases at V and 4 bases at J; junction bases unmatched: 14. CDR3 residues: CASSISFFGGLAGITGELFF. CDR3 coding DNA: TGTGCCAGTAGTATCTCTTTTTTTGGGGGACTAGCGGGGATCACCGGGGAGCTGTTTTTT.

This clone occurred a few times. The rearrangement joins TRBV19 to TRBJ2-2; 9 positions agree with TRBD1. Trimming removed 5 bases from V and 7 bases from J; junction bases left unmatched: 8. This CDR3 is 15 amino acids long. The germline gives CDR1 LNHDA, CDR2 SQIVND (reference sequence). The CDR3 loop is CASSVGQGKVGELFF. CDR3 DNA sequence: TGTGCCAGTAGTGTAGGACAGGGGAAGGTCGGGGAGCTGTTTTTT.